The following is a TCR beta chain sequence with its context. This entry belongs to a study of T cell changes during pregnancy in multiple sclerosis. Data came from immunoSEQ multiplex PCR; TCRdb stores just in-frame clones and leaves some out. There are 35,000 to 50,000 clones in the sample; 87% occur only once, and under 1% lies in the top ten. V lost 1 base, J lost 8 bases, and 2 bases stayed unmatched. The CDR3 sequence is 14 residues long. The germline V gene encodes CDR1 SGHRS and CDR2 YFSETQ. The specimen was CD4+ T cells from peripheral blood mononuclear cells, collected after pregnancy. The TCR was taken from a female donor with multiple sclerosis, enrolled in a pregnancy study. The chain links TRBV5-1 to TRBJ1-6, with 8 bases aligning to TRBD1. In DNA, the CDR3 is TGCGCCAGCAGCTTGACAGGGGGGGATTCACCCCTCCACTTT. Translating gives CASSLTGGDSPLHF.